The present T cell receptor (beta chain) was sequenced within a study of T cell repertoires in cytomegalovirus infection. Study as a whole: CMV infection together with matching HLA type was indicated by public TCR beta signatures.

Via MiXCR, TCRdb re-called the reads, giving one row per CDR3 protein. The data show under 600,000 distinct CDR3 sequences, 16% seen once. The junction had 5 bases not matched to a gene; V was cut back by 5 bases and J by 0 bases. Germline V CDR1 and CDR2: SGHDN, FVKESK. There are 17 residues in the CDR3. With regard to this clonotype: Its antigen is undetermined.

Study outcomes and limitations: CMV carriers having the relevant HLA were flagged by cumulative public TCR beta family frequency. CMV-specific HLA-C-restricted TCR beta clonotypes dominated the ex vivo response.

The receptor's source is a human donor in good health (CMV status not recorded). Some clones in this sample may be carry-over from other donors' samples. Sequenced: CD8+ T cells from PBMCs. The chain carries TRBV14 and TRBJ2-6; 9 bases map to TRBD1. The CDR3 here is CASSLGQGFSGANVLTF. The CDR3 DNA follows: TGTGCCAGCAGCTTGGGACAGGGTTTCTCTGGGGCCAACGTCCTGACTTTC.